This TCR beta chain was found in a study of CD8 T cells in Susac syndrome. Random hexamers served to reverse transcribe about 0.5 to 1 ug RNA. TCRdb used MiXCR to reprocess the immunoSEQ multiplex PCR reads, holding one entry per CDR3 protein. The data show 190,000 or so distinct CDR3 sequences, approximately 95% seen once. In blood CD8+ and CD4+ T cells, TCR beta underwent sequencing. Germline V gives CDR1 LGHDT, CDR2 YNNKEL (reference sequence). The CDR3 is 14 amino acids. The V gene lost 4 bases and the J gene lost 6 bases, with 12 bases spanning the gap. The rearrangement links TRBV3-1 to TRBJ2-2; D may match TRBD1 or TRBD2 (5 bases each). Source material: CD4+ T cells from PBMCs. This receptor was taken from a human donor with multiple sclerosis. In DNA, the CDR3 is TGTGCCAGCAGCCGGAAAGGGGAGTCCGGGGAGCTGTTTTTT. Its translation is CASSRKGESGELFF. Full variable domain (remainder filled in from reference TRBV3-1 and TRBJ2-2): DTAVSQTPKYLVTQMGNDKSIKCEQNLGHDTMYWYKQDSKKFLKIMFSYNNKELIINETVPNRFSPKSPDKAHLNLHINSLELGDSAVYFCASSRKGESGELFFGEGSRLTVL.